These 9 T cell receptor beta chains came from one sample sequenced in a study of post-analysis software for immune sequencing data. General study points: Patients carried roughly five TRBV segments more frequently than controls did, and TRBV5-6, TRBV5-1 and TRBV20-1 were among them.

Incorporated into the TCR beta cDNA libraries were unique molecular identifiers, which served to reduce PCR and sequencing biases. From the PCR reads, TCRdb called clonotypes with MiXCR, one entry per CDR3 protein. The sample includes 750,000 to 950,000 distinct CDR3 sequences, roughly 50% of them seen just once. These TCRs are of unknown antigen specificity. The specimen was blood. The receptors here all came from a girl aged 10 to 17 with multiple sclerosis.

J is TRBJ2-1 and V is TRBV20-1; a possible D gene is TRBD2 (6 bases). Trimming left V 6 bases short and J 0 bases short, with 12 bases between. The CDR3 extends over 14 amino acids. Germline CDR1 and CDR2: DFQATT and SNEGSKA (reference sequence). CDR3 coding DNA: TGCAGTGCCCGGGGACTTATCTCCTACAATGAGCAGTTCTTC. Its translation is CSARGLISYNEQFF.

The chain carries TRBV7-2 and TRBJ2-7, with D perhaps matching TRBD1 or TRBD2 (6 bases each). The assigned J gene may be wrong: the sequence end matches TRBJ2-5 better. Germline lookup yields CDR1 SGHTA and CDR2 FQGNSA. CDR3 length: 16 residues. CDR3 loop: CASSFVGTLRGETQYF. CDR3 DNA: TGTGCCAGCAGCTTTGTCGGGACTCTGAGGGGGGAGACCCAGTACTTC.

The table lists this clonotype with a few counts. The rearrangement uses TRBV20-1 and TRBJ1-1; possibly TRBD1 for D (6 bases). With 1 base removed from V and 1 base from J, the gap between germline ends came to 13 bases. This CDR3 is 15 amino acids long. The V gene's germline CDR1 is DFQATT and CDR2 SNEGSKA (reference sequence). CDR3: CSARGRGARNTEAFF. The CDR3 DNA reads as TGCAGTGCTAGAGGGAGGGGGGCTCGGAACACTGAAGCTTTCTTT.

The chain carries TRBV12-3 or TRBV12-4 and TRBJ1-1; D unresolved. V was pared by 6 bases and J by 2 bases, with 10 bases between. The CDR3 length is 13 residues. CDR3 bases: TGTGCCAGCAGCTCAAACCTAAACACTGAAGCTTTCTTT. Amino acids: CASSSNLNTEAFF.

The CDR3 here is CASSLGTLGGPFYEQYF. The CDR3 nucleotides read TGTGCCAGCAGTTTAGGGACCCTCGGGGGACCCTTCTACGAGCAGTACTTC. The V and J genes are TRBV27 and TRBJ2-4, with a possible D match to TRBD2 (6 bases). The J call is doubtful: the DNA matches TRBJ2-7 better. CDR1 is MNHEY, CDR2 SMNVEV, per germline (reference sequence). CDR3 length: 17 residues.

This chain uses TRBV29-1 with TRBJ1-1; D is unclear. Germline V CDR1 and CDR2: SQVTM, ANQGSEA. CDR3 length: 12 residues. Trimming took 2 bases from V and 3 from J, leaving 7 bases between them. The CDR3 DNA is TGCAGCGTTGAAAAGAGGGACACTGAAGCTTTCTTT. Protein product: CSVEKRDTEAFF.

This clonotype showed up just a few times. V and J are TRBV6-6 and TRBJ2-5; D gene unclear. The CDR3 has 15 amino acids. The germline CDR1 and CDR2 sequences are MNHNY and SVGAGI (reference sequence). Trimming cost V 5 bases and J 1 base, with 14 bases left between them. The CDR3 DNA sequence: TGTGCCAGCAGTCCCACCCCAGGTGCCCAAGAGACCCAGTACTTC. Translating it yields CASSPTPGAQETQYF.

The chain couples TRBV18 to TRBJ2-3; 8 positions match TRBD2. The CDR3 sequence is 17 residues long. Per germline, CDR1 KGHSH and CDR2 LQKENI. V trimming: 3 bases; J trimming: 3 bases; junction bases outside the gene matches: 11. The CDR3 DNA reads TGTGCCAGCTCACCGACCGTCCGCGGGAGGTTTACAGATACGCAGTATTTT. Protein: CASSPTVRGRFTDTQYF.

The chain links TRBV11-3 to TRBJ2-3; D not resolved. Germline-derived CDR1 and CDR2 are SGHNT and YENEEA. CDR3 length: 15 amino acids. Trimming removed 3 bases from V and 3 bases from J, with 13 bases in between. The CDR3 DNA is TGTGCCAGCAGCTTGTTAAAGACGCCAACAGATACGCAGTATTTT. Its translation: CASSLLKTPTDTQYF.